This TCR beta chain was identified in a study of T cell repertoires in cytomegalovirus infection. About the study: As its CMV epitopes, the study selected recently identified HLA-C-restricted and well-studied HLA-B-restricted targets. Indications came from public TCR beta signatures; they pointed to CMV infection and to a matching HLA type. Study-wide results and caveats: Dominant in the ex vivo response were TCR beta clonotypes restricted by HLA-C and specific for CMV.

Germline CDR1 is MNHEY and CDR2 is SVGAGI. CDR3 length equals 13 residues. The V and J ends lost 0 bases and 7 bases respectively, with 6 bases between them. To note about this clonotype: No antigen is known for it.

From the reads, TCRdb called clonotypes with MiXCR, one entry per CDR3 protein. The sample holds roughly 860,000 distinct CDR3 sequences, less than 35% seen once. This TCR derives from a human donor in good health (CMV status not recorded). Some clones in this sample may be carry-over from other donors' samples. The starting material was cultured CD8+ T cells from PBMCs, obtained from culture after CMV antigen stimulation. This chain links TRBV6-5 with TRBJ2-2, with unresolved D. The chain's CDR3 is CASSYSVYGELFF. DNA of the CDR3: TGTGCCAGCAGTTACTCTGTGTACGGGGAGCTGTTTTTT.